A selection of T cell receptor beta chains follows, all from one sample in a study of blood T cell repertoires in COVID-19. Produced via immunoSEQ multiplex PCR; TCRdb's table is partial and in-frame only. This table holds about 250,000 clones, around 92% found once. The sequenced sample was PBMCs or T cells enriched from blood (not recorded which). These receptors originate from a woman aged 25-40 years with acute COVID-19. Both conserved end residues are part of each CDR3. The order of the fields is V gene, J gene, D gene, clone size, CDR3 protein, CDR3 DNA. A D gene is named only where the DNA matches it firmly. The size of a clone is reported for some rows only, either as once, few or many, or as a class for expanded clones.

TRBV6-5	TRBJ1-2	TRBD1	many	CASSTDRGDYGYTF	TGTGCCAGCAGCACTGACAGGGGGGACTATGGCTACACCTTC
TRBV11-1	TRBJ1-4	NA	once	CASSLDGLNEKLFF	TGTGCCAGCAGCTTAGACGGTCTTAATGAAAAACTGTTTTTT
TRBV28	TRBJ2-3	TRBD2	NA	CASSLSSGARPGQYF	TGTGCCAGCAGTTTATCCAGCGGGGCCCGGCCTGGGCAGTATTTT
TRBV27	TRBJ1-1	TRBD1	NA	CASRGGTGPNTEAFF	TGTGCCAGCAGGGGGGGGACAGGCCCGAACACTGAAGCTTTCTTT
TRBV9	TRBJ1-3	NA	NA	CASSPRGISGNTIYF	TGTGCCAGCAGCCCCCGGGGGATTAGCGGAAACACCATATATTTT
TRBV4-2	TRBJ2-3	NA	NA	CASSLTGRDTQYF	TGTGCCAGCAGTCTAACAGGGCGAGATACGCAGTATTTT
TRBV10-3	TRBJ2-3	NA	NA	CAIRAVGAGTDTQYF	TGTGCCATCAGGGCCGTGGGAGCGGGCACAGATACGCAGTATTTT
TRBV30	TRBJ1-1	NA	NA	CAWSAGAAEAFF	TGTGCCTGGAGTGCAGGGGCGGCTGAAGCTTTCTTT
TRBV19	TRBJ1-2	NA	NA	CASSIQGRRNYGYTF	TGTGCCAGTAGTATACAGGGGCGGCGAAACTATGGCTACACCTTC
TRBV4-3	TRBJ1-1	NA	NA	CASSQDPHGGGLNTEAFF	TGCGCCAGCAGCCAAGATCCCCATGGGGGGGGATTGAACACTGAAGCTTTCTTT
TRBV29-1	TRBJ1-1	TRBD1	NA	CSVPTGSNTEAFF	TGCAGCGTCCCGACAGGGTCGAACACTGAAGCTTTCTTT
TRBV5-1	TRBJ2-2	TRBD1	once	CASSPQGQGATGELFF	TGCGCCAGCAGCCCGCAAGGACAGGGCGCCACCGGGGAGCTGTTTTTT
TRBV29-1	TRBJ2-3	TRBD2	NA	CSASGIKAQIWNADTQYF	TGCAGCGCTAGCGGGATTAAAGCACAGATATGGAACGCAGATACGCAGTATTTT
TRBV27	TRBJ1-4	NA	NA	CASQRGWGPEKLFF	TGTGCCAGCCAAAGGGGGTGGGGGCCCGAAAAACTGTTTTTT
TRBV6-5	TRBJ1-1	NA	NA	CASISVTAEAFF	TGTGCCAGCATCTCCGTGACAGCTGAAGCTTTCTTT
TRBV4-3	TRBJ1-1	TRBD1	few	CASSLGQFTEAFF	TGCGCCAGCAGCCTGGGACAGTTCACTGAAGCTTTCTTT
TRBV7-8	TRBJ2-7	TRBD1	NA	CASSSGQVYEQYF	TGTGCCAGCAGCTCGGGACAGGTCTACGAGCAGTACTTC
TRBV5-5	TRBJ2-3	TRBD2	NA	CASSLERGVADTQYF	TGTGCCAGCAGCTTGGAGCGGGGGGTGGCGGATACGCAGTATTTT
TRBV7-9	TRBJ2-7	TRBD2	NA	CASSPGLAGDSYEQYF	TGTGCCAGCAGCCCAGGACTAGCGGGGGACTCCTACGAGCAGTACTTC
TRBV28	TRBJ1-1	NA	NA	CASRAHRNTEAFF	TGTGCCAGCAGAGCTCATCGGAACACTGAAGCTTTCTTT
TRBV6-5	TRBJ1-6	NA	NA	CASSYSKTTGRTSLHF	TGTGCCAGCAGTTACTCAAAAACCACAGGGCGTACATCCCTCCACTTT
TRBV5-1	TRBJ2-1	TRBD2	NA	CASSKLAGAIYNEQFF	TGCGCCAGCAGCAAACTAGCGGGGGCCATTTACAATGAGCAGTTCTTC
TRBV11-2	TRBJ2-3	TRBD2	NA	CASSWPPGGTDTQYF	TGTGCCAGCAGCTGGCCCCCGGGGGGGACAGATACGCAGTATTTT
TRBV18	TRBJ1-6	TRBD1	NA	CASSPTGTGPYNSPLHF	TGTGCCAGCTCACCGACCGGGACAGGGCCCTATAATTCACCCCTCCACTTT
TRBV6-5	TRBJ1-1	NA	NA	CASGIGAMNTEAFF	TGTGCCAGCGGTATAGGAGCCATGAACACTGAAGCTTTCTTT